The clone carrying this T cell receptor (beta chain) has more than one count but fewer than ten. Stated time point: pre-sensitization, week 0. Treatment given: therapeutic diphenylcyclopropenone sensitization with weekly scalp DPC. The data originate from a study of human T cells and chemical hapten exposure. TCRdb itself ran the RACE reads through MiXCR, one entry per CDR3 protein. This table has approximately 60,000 distinct CDR3 sequences, roughly a tenth appearing once. Sequencing was performed on whole blood, taken in connection with sensitization to the hapten diphenylcyclopropenone (DPC). The clonotype comes from a man in his forties with alopecia areata. Some clones in this sample may be carry-over from other donors' samples.

The CDR3 region is CASSQRLAGADEQFF. CDR3 sequence (DNA): TGTGCCAGCAGCCAACGATTAGCGGGAGCGGATGAGCAGTTCTTC. The V gene is TRBV4-2, the J gene TRBJ2-1; 9 nucleotides line up with TRBD2. The CDR3 is 15 residues long. J gave up 8 bases and V 2 bases, and 7 bases lay outside the gene matches. Germline assignment: CDR1 LGHNA and CDR2 YNFKEQ.